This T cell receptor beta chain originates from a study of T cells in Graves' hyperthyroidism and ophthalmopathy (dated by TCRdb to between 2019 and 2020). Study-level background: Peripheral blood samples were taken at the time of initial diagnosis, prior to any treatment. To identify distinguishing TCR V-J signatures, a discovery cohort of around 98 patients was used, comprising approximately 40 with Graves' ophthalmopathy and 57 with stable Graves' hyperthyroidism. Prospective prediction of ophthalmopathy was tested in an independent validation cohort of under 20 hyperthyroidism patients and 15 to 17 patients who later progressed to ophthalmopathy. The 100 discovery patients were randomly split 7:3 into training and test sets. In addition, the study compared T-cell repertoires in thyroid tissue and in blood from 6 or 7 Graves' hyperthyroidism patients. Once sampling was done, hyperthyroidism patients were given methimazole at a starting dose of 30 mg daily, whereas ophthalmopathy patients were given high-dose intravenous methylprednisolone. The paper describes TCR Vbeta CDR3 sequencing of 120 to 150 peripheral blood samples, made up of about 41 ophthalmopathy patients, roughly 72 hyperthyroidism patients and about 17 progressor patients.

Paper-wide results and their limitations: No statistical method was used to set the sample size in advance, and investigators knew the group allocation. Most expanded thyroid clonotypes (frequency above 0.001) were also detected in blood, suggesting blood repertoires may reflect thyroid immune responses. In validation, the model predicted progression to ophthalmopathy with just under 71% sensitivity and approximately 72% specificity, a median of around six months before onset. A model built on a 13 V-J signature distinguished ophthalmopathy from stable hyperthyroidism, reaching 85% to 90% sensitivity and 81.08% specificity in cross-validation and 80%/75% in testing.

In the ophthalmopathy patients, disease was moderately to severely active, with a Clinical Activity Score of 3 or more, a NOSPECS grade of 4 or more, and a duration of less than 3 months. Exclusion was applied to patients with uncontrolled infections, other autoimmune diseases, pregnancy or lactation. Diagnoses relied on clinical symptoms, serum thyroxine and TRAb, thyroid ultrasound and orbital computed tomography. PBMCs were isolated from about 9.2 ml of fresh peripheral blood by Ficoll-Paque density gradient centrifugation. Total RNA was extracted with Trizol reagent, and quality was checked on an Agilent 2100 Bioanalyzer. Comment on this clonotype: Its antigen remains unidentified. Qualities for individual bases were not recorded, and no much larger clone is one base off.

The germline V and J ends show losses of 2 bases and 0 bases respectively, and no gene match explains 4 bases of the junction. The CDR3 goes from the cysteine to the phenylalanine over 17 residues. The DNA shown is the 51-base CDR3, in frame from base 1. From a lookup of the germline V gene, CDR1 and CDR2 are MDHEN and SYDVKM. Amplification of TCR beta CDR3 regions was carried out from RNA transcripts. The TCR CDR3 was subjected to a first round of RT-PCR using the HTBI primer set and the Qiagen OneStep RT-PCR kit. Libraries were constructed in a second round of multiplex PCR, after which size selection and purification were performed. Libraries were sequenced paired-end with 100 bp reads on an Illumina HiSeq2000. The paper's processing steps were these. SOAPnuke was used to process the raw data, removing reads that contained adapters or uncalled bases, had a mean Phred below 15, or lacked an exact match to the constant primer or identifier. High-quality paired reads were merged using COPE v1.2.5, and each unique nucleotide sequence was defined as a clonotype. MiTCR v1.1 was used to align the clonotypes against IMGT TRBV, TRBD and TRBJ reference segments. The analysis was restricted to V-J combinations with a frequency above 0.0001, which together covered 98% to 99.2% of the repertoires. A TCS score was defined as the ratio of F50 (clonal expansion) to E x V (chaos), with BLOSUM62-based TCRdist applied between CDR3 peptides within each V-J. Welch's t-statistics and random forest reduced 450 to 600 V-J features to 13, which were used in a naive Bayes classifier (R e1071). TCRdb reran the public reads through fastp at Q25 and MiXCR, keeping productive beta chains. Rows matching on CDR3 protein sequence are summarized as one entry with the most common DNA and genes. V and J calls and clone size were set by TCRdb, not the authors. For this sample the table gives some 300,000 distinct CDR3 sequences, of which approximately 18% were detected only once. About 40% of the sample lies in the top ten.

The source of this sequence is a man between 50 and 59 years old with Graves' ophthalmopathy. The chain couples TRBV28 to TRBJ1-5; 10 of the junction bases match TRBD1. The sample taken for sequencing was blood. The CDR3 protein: CASSLGDRGLSNQPQHF. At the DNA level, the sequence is TGTGCCAGCAGTTTAGGAGACAGGGGGCTTAGCAATCAGCCCCAGCATTTT. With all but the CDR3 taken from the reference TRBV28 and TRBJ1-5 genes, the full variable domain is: DVKVTQSSRYLVKRTGEKVFLECVQDMDHENMFWYRQDPGLGLRLIYFSYDVKMKEKGDIPEGYSVSREKKERFSLILESASTNQTSMYLCASSLGDRGLSNQPQHFGDGTRLSIL.